This T cell receptor beta chain originates from a study of blood T cell repertoires in COVID-19. The table came from immunoSEQ multiplex PCR; TCRdb's copy has only in-frame clones and leaves some out. The sample has under 300,000 clones, approximately 90% seen once. Per germline, CDR1 MNHEY and CDR2 SVGAGI. J lost 2 bases, V lost 0 bases, and 2 bases had no gene match. The CDR3 length is 15 residues. Sequenced sample: peripheral blood. The receptor was derived from a woman aged 40 to 50 who had recovered from COVID-19. The chain is built from TRBV6-5 and TRBJ2-7; 9 bases agree with TRBD1. CDR3 bases: TGTGCCAGCAGTTACTCCGGGACAGGGACCTACGAGCAGTACTTC. Translating it yields CASSYSGTGTYEQYF.